This T cell receptor (beta chain) was identified during a study of blood T cell dynamics during melanoma immunotherapy. Time point described: week 3, after first cycle of checkpoint inhibitor. Libraries were prepared by immunoSEQ multiplex PCR; TCRdb keeps only in-frame clonotypes and omits some of them. The table has about 6,900 clones, over 75% seen once; the top ten hold under 6.5%. The V gene lost 4 bases and the J gene lost 10 bases, with 22 bases spanning the gap. Looked up from germline, CDR1 is SGHAT and CDR2 is FQNNGV. This CDR3 region has 16 residues. The source is a human donor with melanoma. Sequences were derived from blood, sampled from a patient treated with checkpoint blockade. This chain joins TRBV11-2 and TRBJ1-4, with no clear D. The CDR3 is CASSSVSGRHKSKLFF. CDR3 nucleotides: TGTGCCAGCAGCTCCGTCTCGGGCCGGCATAAGTCAAAACTGTTTTTT.